This entry is about one T cell receptor (beta chain). The RNA input was roughly 0.45 to 1 ug, and it was reverse transcribed with random hexamers. The authors amplified TCR beta CDR3 across 54 Vbeta and 13 Jbeta using immunoSEQ multiplex PCR. TCRdb reprocessed the immunoSEQ multiplex PCR reads with MiXCR, giving one entry per CDR3 protein. Of fewer than 80,000 distinct CDR3 sequences listed, approximately 95% are singletons. CD8+ and CD4+ T cells taken from blood had their TCR beta sequenced. Controls were healthy donors chosen to match patients in age and sex. Deletions cut 2 bases from V and 7 bases from J, with 16 bases between. This CDR3 has 15 amino acids. Germline-derived CDR1 and CDR2 are SGHTS and YDEGEE. This sample stems from a study of CD8 T cells in Susac syndrome.

The rearrangement joins TRBV5-8 to TRBJ1-5; unclear D gene. Sequencing input: CD8+ T cells from PBMCs. This receptor was taken from a human donor in good health. CDR3 coding DNA: TGTGCCAGCAGCTTAGTGGCCTCGATGGGGCAGCCCCAGCATTTT. It encodes CASSLVASMGQPQHF.